The clone carrying this TCR beta chain was seen ten or more times. Looked up from germline, CDR1 is LNHNV and CDR2 is YYDKDF (reference sequence). V was pared by 3 bases and J by 1 base, with 13 bases between. The CDR3 runs 15 residues. The sample is drawn from a study of T cells in Graves' hyperthyroidism and ophthalmopathy. Study-wide context: Staff took peripheral blood when the initial diagnosis was made, before any treatment began.

RNA transcripts provided the source from which TCR beta CDR3 regions were amplified. During a first-round RT-PCR of the TCR CDR3, the HTBI primer set was used. TCRdb reanalysed the multiplex PCR reads using MiXCR and keeps one entry per CDR3 protein. The data show about 400,000 distinct CDR3 sequences, with over 12% seen just once and roughly 13% held by the top ten. Patients were excluded for uncontrolled infection, other autoimmune disease, pregnancy or lactation. Material for sequencing was blood. This clonotype originated in a man aged 18 to 30 with Graves' ophthalmopathy. The gene calls are TRBV15 and TRBJ2-7; a possible D gene is TRBD1 (5 bases). CDR3 in DNA: TGTGCCACCAGCAGGGCCCTAGACAGATCCTACGAGCAGTACTTC. Residues: CATSRALDRSYEQYF.